Listed here are 9 T cell receptor beta chains from one sample, sequenced in a study of blood T cell repertoires in COVID-19 (dated by TCRdb to about 2020). The receptor library was made with the immunoSEQ multiplex PCR assay. Sourced from immuneACCESS, this table was stored by TCRdb with only in-frame sequences that have V and J called. A share of the clones is absent; for the studies checked, an unresolved V gene accounts for under half, and the remainder has no known explanation. Across this sample there are approximately 220,000 clones, with more than 75% seen only once. The leading ten clones occupy 2.9% of the sample. The sequenced material came from peripheral blood. The receptors were gathered from a man in his fifties or sixties who had recovered from COVID-19.

The rearrangement joins TRBV3-1 (or the pseudogene TRBV3-2) to TRBJ2-2; 14 bases match TRBD2. Per germline, CDR1 LGHDT and CDR2 YNNKEL (reference sequence). This CDR3 has 17 residues. V was pared by 3 bases and J by 3 bases, with 3 bases of the junction left unmatched. CDR3 DNA sequence: TGTGCCAGCAGCCATGGACTAGCGGGAGGATACACCGGGGAGCTGTTTTTT. Protein: CASSHGLAGGYTGELFF.

The genes are TRBV19 and TRBJ2-1; D may be TRBD2 (6 bases). Germline-derived CDR1 and CDR2 are LNHDA and SQIVND (reference sequence). The CDR3 loop spans 15 amino acids. V dropped 7 bases and J dropped 3 bases, with 16 bases sitting between them. The CDR3 DNA follows: TGTGCCAGTACCGCGGGGCTAGCGTTCTACAATGAGCAGTTCTTC. The encoded protein is CASTAGLAFYNEQFF.

This chain links TRBV3-1 (or the pseudogene TRBV3-2) with TRBJ1-5; possibly TRBD1 for D (6 bases). V shed 3 bases and J shed 0 bases, with 6 bases lying between them. Germline-derived CDR1 and CDR2 are LGHDT and YNNKEL (reference sequence). The CDR3 has 14 amino acids. The CDR3 region is CASSQTGSNQPQHF. As DNA, the CDR3 is TGTGCCAGCAGCCAGACAGGTAGCAATCAGCCCCAGCATTTT.

V gene TRBV19 combines with J gene TRBJ2-2; no definite D call. This CDR3 spans 14 amino acids. Per germline, CDR1 LNHDA and CDR2 SQIVND (reference sequence). V gave up 7 bases and J gave up 1 base, with 10 bases separating them. DNA of the CDR3: TGTGCCAGTACGATAGGCGGGAACACCGGGGAGCTGTTTTTT. Translated, it gives CASTIGGNTGELFF.

This clone has only one observation. The CDR3 is CASTDRANGYTF. The CDR3 nucleotides read TGTGCCAGCACGGACAGGGCCAATGGCTACACCTTC. This chain connects TRBV12-3 or TRBV12-4 to TRBJ1-2, with 8 bases fitting TRBD1. The CDR3 spans 12 residues. The trim removed 7 bases at V and 6 bases at J, leaving 4 bases unmatched.

The gene calls are TRBV24-1 and TRBJ2-5; TRBD1 might be the D (6 bases). Between the trimmed V and J ends, which lost 2 bases and 4 bases, there was a span of 13 bases. Germline CDR1 KGHDR, CDR2 SFDVKD. The CDR3 has 15 residues. The CDR3 DNA is TGTGCCACCAGTGATTCGGTGGGGGCGGGAGAGACCCAGTACTTC. Protein: CATSDSVGAGETQYF.

The chain has TRBV7-9 and TRBJ2-7; D may be TRBD2 (6 bases). Germline lookup yields CDR1 SEHNR and CDR2 FQNEAQ (reference sequence). V lost 6 bases, J lost 3 bases, and 12 bases lay in between. The CDR3 length is 13 residues. The CDR3 DNA is TGTGCCAGCAGTCGAGAGGAGGGCTACGAGCAGTACTTC. Amino acid sequence: CASSREEGYEQYF.

The rearrangement links TRBV7-9 to TRBJ2-3; 12 bases map to TRBD1. The CDR3 length is 15 residues. With V trimmed by 4 bases and J by 4 bases, 3 bases remained unmatched. Germline CDR1 is SEHNR and CDR2 is FQNEAQ (reference sequence). CDR3 amino acids: CASSSGQGASDTQYF. The CDR3 DNA sequence: TGTGCCAGCAGCTCGGGACAGGGGGCGTCAGATACGCAGTATTTT.

The genes are TRBV7-9 and TRBJ2-1; D ambiguous. The V end lost 8 bases, the J end lost 0 bases, and 8 bases lay between the germline ends. Germline V CDR1 and CDR2: SEHNR, FQNEAQ (reference sequence). This CDR3 is built from 13 residues. The CDR3 region has the DNA TGTGCCAGCTTCCGAGGCTCCTACAATGAGCAGTTCTTC. As protein: CASFRGSYNEQFF.